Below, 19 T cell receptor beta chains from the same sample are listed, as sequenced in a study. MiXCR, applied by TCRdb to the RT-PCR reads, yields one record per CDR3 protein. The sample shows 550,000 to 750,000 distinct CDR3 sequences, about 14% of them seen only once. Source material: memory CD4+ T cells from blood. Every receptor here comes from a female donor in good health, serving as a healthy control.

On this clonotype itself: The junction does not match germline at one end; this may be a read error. Written as DNA, the CDR3 is TGCGCCAGCAAGAGGGGGGAGGGATCCTACGAGCAGTACTTC. The encoded protein is CASKRGEGSYEQYF. The chain carries TRBV28 and TRBJ2-7; D is possibly TRBD2 (7 bases). The CDR3 is 14 residues long. In germline, CDR1 is MDHEN, CDR2 SYDVKM.

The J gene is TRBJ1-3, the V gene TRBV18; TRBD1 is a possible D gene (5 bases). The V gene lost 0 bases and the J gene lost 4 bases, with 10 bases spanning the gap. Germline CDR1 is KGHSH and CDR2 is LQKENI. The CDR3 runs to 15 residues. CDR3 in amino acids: CASSPPRGSGNTIYF. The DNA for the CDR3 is TGTGCCAGCTCACCACCACGGGGGTCAGGAAACACCATATATTTT.

The CDR3: CSAGMTGDNQPQHF. CDR3 DNA: TGCAGTGCGGGGATGACAGGGGACAATCAGCCCCAGCATTTT. The chain uses TRBV20-1 and TRBJ1-5, with 8 nucleotides matching TRBD1. Germline loops: CDR1 DFQATT, CDR2 SNEGSKA (reference sequence). There are 14 residues in the CDR3. V shed 6 bases and J 3 bases; nucleotides not matched to a gene: 7.

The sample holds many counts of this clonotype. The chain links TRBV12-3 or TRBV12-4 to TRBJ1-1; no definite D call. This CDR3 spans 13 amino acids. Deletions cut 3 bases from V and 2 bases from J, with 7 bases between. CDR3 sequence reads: CASSFKGNTEAFF. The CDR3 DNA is TGTGCCAGCAGTTTTAAAGGAAACACTGAAGCTTTCTTT.

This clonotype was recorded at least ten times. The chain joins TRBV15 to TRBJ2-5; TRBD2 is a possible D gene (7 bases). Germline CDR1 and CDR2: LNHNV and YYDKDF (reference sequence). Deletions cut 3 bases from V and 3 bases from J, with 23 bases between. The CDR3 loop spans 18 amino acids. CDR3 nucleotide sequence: TGTGCCACCAGCAGGGGAAGGAGGGGGGGCCGACTTGAAGAGACCCAGTACTTC. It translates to CATSRGRRGGRLEETQYF.

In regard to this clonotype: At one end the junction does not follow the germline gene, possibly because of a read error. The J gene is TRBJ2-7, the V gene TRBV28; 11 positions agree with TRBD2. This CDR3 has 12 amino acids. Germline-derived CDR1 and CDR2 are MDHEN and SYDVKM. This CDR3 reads CASTSGRYGQYF. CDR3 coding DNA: TGTGCCAGCACTAGCGGGAGGTACGGGCAGTACTTC.

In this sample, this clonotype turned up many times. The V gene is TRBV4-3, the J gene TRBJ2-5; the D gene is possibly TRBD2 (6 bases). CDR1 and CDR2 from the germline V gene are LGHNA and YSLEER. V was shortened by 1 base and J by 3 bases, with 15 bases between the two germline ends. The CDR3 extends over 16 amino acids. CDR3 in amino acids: CASSQAISGGKETQYF. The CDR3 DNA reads TGCGCCAGCAGCCAAGCTATCTCCGGGGGTAAAGAGACCCAGTACTTC.

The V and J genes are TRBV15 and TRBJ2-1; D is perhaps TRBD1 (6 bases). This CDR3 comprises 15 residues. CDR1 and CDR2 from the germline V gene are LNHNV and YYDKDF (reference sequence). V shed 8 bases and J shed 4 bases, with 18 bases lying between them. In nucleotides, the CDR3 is TGTGCCACCCGACCCCCCGGACAGACATACAATGAGCAGTTCTTC. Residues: CATRPPGQTYNEQFF.

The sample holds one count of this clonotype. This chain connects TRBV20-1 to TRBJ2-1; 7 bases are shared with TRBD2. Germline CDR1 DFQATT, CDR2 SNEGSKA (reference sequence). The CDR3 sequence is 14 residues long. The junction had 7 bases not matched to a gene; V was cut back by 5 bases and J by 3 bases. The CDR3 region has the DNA TGCAGTGCTTATACGAGCGGGATCTACAATGAGCAGTTCTTC. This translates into CSAYTSGIYNEQFF.

The CDR3 coding sequence is TGTGCCAGCAGCTTGGCGGGACAGCGAAGCTATGGCTACACCTTC. It codes for CASSLAGQRSYGYTF. This chain connects TRBV7-9 to TRBJ1-2, with TRBD1 identical over 7 bases. CDR3 length: 15 residues. From germline, CDR1 is SEHNR and CDR2 FQNEAQ (reference sequence). With 3 bases clipped from V and 4 bases from J, the junction kept 8 bases outside the gene matches.

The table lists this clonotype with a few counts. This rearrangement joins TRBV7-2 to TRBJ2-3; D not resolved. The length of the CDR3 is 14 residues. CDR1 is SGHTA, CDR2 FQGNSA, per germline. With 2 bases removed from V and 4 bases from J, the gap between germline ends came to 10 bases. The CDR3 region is CASSLSQASDTQYF. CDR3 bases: TGTGCCAGCAGCTTAAGCCAGGCGTCAGATACGCAGTATTTT.

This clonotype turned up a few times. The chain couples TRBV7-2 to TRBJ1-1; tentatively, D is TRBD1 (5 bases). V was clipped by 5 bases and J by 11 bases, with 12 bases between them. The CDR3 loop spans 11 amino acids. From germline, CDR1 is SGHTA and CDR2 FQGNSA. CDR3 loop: CASSAMSGAFF. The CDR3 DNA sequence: TGTGCCAGCAGCGCCATGTCAGGGGCTTTCTTT. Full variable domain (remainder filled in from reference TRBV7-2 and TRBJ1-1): GAGVSQSPSNKVTEKGKDVELRCDPISGHTALYWYRQSLGQGLEFLIYFQGNSAPDKSGLPSDRFSAERTGGSVSTLTIQRTQQEDSAVYLCASSAMSGAFFGQGTRLTVV.

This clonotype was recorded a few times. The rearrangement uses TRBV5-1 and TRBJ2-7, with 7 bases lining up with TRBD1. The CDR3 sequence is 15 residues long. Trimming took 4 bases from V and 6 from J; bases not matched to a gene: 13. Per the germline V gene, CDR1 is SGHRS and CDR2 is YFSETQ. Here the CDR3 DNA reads TGCGCCAGCAGCATTCAAGGGGGCCCCTACGGCGAGCAGTACTTC. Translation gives CASSIQGGPYGEQYF.

The CDR3 is CAWSLRTGLNTIYF. The CDR3 DNA is TGTGCCTGGAGTCTACGGACAGGGCTAAACACCATATATTTT. The chain carries TRBV30 and TRBJ1-3, with TRBD1 matching over 8 bases. Trimming at V came to 2 bases and at J to 6 bases, leaving 6 bases not matched to a gene. The CDR3 has 14 amino acids. The V gene's germline CDR1 is GTSNPN and CDR2 SVGIG (reference sequence).

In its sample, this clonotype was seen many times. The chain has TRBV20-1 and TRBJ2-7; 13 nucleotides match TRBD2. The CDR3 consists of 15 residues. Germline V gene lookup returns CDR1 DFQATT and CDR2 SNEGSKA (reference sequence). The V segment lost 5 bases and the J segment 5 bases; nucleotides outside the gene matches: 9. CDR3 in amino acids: CSAGTSGRAWDEQYF. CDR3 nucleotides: TGCAGTGCTGGAACTAGCGGGAGGGCCTGGGACGAGCAGTACTTC.

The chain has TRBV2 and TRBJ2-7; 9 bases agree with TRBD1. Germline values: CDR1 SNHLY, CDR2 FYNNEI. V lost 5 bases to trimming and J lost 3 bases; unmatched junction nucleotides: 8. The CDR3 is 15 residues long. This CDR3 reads CASSSYRGQRYEQYF. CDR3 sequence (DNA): TGTGCCAGCAGTTCGTACAGGGGGCAGCGCTACGAGCAGTACTTC. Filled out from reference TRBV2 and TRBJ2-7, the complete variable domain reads EPEVTQTPSHQVTQMGQEVILRCVPISNHLYFYWYRQILGQKVEFLVSFYNNEISEKSEIFDDQFSVERPDGSNFTLKIRSTKLEDSAMYFCASSSYRGQRYEQYFGPGTRLTVT.

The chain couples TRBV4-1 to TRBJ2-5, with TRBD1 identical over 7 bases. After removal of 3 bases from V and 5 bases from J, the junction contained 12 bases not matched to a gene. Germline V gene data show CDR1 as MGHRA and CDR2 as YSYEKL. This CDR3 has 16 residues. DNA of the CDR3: TGCGCCAGCAGCCATACCCCGGGACAGTGGGATGAGACCCAGTACTTC. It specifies CASSHTPGQWDETQYF.

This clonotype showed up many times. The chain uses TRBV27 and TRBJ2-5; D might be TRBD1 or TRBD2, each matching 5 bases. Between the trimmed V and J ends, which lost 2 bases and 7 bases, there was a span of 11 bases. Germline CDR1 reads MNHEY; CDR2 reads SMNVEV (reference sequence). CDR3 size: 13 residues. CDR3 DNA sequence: TGTGCCAGCAGTTTAAAGGTTGGGGGGACCCAGTACTTC. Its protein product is CASSLKVGGTQYF.

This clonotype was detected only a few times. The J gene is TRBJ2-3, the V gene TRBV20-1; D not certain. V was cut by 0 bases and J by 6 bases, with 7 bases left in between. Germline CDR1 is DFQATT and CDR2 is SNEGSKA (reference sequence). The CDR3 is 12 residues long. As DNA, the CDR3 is TGCAGTGCTAGAGATCAAAGCGATACGCAGTATTTT. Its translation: CSARDQSDTQYF.